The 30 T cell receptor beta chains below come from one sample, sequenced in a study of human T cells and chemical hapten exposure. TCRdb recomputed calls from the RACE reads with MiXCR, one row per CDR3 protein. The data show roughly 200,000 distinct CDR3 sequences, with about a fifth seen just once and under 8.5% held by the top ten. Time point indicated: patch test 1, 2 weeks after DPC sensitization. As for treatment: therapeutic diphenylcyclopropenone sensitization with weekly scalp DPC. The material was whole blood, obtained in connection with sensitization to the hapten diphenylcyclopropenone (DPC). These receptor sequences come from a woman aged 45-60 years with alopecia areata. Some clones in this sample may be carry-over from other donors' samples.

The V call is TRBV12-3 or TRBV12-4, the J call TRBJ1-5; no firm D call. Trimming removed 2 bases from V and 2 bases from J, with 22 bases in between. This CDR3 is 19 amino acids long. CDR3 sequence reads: CASSLFPPTGLRGNQPQHF. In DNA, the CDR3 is TGTGCCAGCAGTTTATTTCCTCCCACCGGGCTTAGGGGCAATCAGCCCCAGCATTTT.

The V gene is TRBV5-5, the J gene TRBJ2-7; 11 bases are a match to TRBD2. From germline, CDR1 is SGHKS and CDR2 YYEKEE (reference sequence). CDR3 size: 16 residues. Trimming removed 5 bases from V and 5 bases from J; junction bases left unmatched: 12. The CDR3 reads CASSSRLAGGVHEQYF. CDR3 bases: TGTGCCAGCAGTTCCCGGCTAGCGGGAGGAGTACACGAGCAGTACTTC. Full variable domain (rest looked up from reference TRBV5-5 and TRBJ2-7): DAGVTQSPTHLIKTRGQQVTLRCSPISGHKSVSWYQQVLGQGPQFIFQYYEKEERGRGNFPDRFSARQFPNYSSELNVNALLLGDSALYLCASSSRLAGGVHEQYFGPGTRLTVT.

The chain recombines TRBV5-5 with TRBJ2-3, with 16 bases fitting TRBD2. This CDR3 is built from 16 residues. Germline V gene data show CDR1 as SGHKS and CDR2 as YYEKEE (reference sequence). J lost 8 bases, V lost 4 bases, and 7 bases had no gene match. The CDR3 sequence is CASSLGLAGGPGTQYF. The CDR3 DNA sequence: TGTGCCAGCAGCCTGGGACTAGCGGGAGGGCCGGGTACGCAGTATTTT.

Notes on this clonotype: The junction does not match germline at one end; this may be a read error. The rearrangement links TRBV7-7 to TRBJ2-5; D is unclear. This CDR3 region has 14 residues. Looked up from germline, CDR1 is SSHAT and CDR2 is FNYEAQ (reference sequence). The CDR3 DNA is TGTGCTAGCAGCTTATACTTTGCGCCAGAGACCCAGTACTTC. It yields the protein CASSLYFAPETQYF. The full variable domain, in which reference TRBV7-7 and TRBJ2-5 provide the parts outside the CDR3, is GAGVSQSPRYKVTKRGQDVTLRCDPISSHATLYWYQQALGQGPEFLTYFNYEAQPDKSGLPSDRFSAERPEGSISTLTIQRTEQRDSAMYRCASSLYFAPETQYFGPGTRLLVL.

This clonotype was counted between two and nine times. CDR3 sequence: CSAESSGKYEQYF. CDR3 coding DNA: TGCAGTGCTGAATCTAGCGGGAAATACGAGCAGTACTTC. The chain carries TRBV20-1 and TRBJ2-7, with 9 bases fitting TRBD2. V shed 5 bases and J 4 bases; nucleotides not matched to a gene: 6. This CDR3 spans 13 amino acids. Germline CDR1 and CDR2: DFQATT and SNEGSKA (reference sequence).

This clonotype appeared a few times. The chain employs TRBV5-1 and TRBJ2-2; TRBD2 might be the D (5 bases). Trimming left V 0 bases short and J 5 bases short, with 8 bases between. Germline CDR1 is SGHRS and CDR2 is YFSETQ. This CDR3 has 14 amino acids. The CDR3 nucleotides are TGCGCCAGCAGCTTGGTGGACTGGACCGGGGAGCTGTTTTTT. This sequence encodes CASSLVDWTGELFF.

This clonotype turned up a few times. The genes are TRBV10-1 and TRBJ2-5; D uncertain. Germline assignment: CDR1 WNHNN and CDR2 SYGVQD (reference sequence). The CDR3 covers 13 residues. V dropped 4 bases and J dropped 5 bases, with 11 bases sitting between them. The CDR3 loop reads CASSGKRRETQYF. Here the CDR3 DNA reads TGCGCCAGCAGTGGGAAGCGTCGGGAGACCCAGTACTTC.

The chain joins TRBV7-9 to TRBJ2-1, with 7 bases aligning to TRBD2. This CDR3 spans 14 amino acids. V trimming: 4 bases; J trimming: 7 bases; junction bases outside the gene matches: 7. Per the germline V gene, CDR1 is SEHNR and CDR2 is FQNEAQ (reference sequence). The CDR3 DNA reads TGTGCCAGCAGCTACCGGGACTATGGGAATGAGCAGTTCTTC. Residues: CASSYRDYGNEQFF.

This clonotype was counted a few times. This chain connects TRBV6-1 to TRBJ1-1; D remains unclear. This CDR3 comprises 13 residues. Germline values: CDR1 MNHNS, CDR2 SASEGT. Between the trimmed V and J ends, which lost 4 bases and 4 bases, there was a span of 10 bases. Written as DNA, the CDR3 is TGTGCCAGCAGTGTGGCCAGACCCACTGAAGCTTTCTTT. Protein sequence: CASSVARPTEAFF.

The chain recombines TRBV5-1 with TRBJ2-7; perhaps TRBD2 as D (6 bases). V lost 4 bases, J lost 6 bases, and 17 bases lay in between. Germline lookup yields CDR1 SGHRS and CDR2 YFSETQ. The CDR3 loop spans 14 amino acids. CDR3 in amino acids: CASSPLREGGEQYF. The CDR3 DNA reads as TGCGCCAGCAGCCCATTGCGGGAAGGCGGCGAGCAGTACTTC.

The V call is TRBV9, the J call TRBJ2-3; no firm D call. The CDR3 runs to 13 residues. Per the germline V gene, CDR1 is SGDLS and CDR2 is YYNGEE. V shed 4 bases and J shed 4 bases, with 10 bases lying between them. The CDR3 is CASSPQAPDTQYF. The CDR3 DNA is TGTGCCAGCAGCCCCCAGGCTCCAGATACGCAGTATTTT.

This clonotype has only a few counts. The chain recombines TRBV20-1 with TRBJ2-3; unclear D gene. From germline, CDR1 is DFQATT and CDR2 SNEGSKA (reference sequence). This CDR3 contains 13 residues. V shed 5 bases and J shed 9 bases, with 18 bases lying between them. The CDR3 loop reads CSARFTAPRTQYF. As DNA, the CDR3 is TGCAGTGCTCGATTCACTGCTCCCCGGACGCAGTATTTT.

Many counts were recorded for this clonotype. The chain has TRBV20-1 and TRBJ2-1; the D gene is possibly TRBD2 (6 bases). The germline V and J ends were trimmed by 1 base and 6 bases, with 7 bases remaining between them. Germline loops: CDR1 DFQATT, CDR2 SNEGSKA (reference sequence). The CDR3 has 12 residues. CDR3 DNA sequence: TGCAGTGCTAGAGTGACTAGCAATGAGCAGTTCTTC. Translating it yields CSARVTSNEQFF.

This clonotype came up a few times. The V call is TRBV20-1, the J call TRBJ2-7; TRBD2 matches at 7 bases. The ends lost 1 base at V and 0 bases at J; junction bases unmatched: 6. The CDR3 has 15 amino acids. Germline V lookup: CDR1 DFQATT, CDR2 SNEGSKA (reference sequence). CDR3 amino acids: CSARATQRGSYEQYF. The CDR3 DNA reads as TGCAGTGCTAGAGCCACCCAGCGGGGCTCCTACGAGCAGTACTTC.

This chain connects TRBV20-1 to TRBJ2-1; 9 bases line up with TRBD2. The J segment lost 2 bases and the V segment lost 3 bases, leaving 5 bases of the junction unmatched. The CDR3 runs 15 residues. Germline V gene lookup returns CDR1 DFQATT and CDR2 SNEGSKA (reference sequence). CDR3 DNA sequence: TGCAGTGCTAGTAGCGGGAGTAACGCCTACAATGAGCAGTTCTTC. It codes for CSASSGSNAYNEQFF.

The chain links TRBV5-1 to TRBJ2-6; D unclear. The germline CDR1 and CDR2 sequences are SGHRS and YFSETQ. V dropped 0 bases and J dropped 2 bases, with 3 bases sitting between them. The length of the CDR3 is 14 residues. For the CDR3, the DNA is TGCGCCAGCAGCTTGGAGACTGGGGCCAACGTCCTGACTTTC. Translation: CASSLETGANVLTF.

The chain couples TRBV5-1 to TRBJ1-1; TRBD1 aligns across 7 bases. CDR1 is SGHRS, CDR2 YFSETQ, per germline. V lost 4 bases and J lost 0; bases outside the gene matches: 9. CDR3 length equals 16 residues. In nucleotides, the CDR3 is TGCGCCAGCAGCCGATTCCGACAGGGCTTGAACACTGAAGCTTTCTTT. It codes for CASSRFRQGLNTEAFF.

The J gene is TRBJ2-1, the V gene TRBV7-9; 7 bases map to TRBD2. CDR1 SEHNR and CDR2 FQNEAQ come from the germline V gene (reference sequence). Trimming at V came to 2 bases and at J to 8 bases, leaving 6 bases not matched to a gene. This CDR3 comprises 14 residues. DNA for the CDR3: TGTGCCAGCAGCTTATTGGCGGGAGAACATGAGCAGTTCTTC. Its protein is CASSLLAGEHEQFF. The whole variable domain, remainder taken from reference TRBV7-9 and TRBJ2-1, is DTGVSQNPRHKITKRGQNVTFRCDPISEHNRLYWYRQTLGQGPEFLTYFQNEAQLEKSRLLSDRFSAERPKGSFSTLEIQRTEQGDSAMYLCASSLLAGEHEQFFGPGTRLTVL.

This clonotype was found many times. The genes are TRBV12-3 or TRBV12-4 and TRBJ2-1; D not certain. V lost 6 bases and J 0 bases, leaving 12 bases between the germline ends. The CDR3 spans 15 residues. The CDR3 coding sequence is TGTGCCAGCAGACCCTCTGAAAGCTCCTACAATGAGCAGTTCTTC. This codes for CASRPSESSYNEQFF.

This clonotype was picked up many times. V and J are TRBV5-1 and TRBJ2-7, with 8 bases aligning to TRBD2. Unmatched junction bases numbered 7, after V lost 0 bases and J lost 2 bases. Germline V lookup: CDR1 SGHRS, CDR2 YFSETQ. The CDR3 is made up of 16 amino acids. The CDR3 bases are TGCGCCAGCAGCTTGGACAGCGGGAGTGGGGCCTACGAGCAGTACTTC. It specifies CASSLDSGSGAYEQYF.

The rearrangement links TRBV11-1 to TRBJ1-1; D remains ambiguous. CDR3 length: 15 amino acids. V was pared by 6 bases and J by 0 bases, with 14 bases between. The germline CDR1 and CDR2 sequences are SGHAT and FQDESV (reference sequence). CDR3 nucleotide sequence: TGTGCCAGCAGTAGGGTTGGCCAAATGAACACTGAAGCTTTCTTT. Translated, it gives CASSRVGQMNTEAFF.

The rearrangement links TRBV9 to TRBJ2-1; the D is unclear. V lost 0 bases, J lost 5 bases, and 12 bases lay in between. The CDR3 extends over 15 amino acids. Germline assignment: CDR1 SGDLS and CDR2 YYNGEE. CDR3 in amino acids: CASSVGIDINNEQFF. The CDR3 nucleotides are TGTGCCAGCAGCGTAGGTATAGACATAAACAATGAGCAGTTCTTC. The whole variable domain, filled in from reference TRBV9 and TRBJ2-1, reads DSGVTQTPKHLITATGQRVTLRCSPRSGDLSVYWYQQSLDQGLQFLIQYYNGEERAKGNILERFSAQQFPDLHSELNLSSLELGDSALYFCASSVGIDINNEQFFGPGTRLTVL.

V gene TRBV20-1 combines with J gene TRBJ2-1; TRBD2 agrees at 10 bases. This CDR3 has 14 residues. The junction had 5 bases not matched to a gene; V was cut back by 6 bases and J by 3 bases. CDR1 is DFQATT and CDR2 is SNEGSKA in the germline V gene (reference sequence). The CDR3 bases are TGCAGTGCGCCCACTAGCGGGAACTACAATGAGCAGTTCTTC. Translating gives CSAPTSGNYNEQFF.

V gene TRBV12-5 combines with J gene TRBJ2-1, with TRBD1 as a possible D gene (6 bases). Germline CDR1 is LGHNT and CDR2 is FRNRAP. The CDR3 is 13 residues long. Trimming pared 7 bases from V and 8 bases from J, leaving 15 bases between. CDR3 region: CASDRELDDEQFF. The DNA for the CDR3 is TGTGCTAGTGACAGGGAACTCGACGATGAGCAGTTCTTC.

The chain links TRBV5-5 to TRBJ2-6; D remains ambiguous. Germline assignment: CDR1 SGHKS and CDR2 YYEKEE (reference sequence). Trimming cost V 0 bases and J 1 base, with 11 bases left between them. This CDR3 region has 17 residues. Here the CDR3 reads CASSLAATRSGANVLTF. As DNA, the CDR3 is TGTGCCAGCAGCTTGGCCGCGACCCGATCTGGGGCCAACGTCCTGACTTTC.

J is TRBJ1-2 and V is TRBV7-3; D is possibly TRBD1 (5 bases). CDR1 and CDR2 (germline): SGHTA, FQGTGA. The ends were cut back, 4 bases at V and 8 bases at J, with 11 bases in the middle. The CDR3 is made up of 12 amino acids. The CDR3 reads CASSSPGRGYTF. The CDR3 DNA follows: TGTGCCAGCAGCTCACCAGGGAGAGGCTACACCTTC.

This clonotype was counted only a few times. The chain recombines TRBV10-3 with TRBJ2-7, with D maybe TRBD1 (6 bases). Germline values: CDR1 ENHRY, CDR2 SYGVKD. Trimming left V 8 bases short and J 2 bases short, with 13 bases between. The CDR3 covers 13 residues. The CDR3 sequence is CAIGQTEAYEQYF. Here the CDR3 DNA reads TGTGCCATCGGACAGACGGAGGCCTACGAGCAGTACTTC.

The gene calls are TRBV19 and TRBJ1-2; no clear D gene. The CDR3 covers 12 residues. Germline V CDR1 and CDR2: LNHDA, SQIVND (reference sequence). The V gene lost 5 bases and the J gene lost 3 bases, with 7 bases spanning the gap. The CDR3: CASSSRDYGYTF. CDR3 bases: TGTGCCAGTAGTTCCCGGGACTATGGCTACACCTTC. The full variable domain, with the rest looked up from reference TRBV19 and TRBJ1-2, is DGGITQSPKYLFRKEGQNVTLSCEQNLNHDAMYWYRQDPGQGLRLIYYSQIVNDFQKGDIAEGYSVSREKKESFPLTVTSAQKNPTAFYLCASSSRDYGYTFGSGTRLTVV.

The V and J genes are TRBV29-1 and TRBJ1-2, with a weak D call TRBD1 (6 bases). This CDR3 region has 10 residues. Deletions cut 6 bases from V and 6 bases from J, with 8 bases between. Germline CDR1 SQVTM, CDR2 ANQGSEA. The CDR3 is CSVWDNGYTF. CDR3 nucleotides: TGCAGCGTCTGGGACAATGGCTACACCTTC.

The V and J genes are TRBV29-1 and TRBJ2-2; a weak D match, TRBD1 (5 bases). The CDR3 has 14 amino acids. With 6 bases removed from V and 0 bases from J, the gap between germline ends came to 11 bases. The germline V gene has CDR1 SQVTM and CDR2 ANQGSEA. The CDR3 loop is CSVSDNTNTGELFF. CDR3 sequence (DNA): TGCAGCGTCTCGGACAACACGAACACCGGGGAGCTGTTTTTT.